These T cell receptor beta chains were read from a single sample in a study of beta chain features in type 1 diabetes. Data came from immunoSEQ multiplex PCR; TCRdb stores just in-frame clones and leaves some out. The sample consists of under 850,000 clones, 10% to 15% of them appearing once. Sequencing was carried out using naive CD4+ T cells from blood. The receptor source for this set is a young man with type 1 diabetes. CDR3s include the opening cysteine and the closing phenylalanine or tryptophan. Fields, in order: V gene, J gene, clone size, D gene, CDR3 protein, CDR3 DNA. The D gene is left open where the match is weak. Expanded clones are given a class, and other clones once, few, many or no size at all.

V gene: TRBV9
J gene: TRBJ2-3
clone size: -
D gene: -
CDR3 protein: CASSVEPGSDTQYF
CDR3 DNA: TGTGCCAGCAGCGTAGAGCCGGGGTCGGATACGCAGTATTTT

V gene: TRBV6-6
J gene: TRBJ2-7
clone size: -
D gene: -
CDR3 protein: CASSYSGGESYEQYF
CDR3 DNA: TGTGCCAGCAGTTACTCAGGTGGAGAGTCCTACGAGCAGTACTTC

V gene: TRBV7-9
J gene: TRBJ2-5
clone size: few
D gene: -
CDR3 protein: CASSLGPSPGGTQYF
CDR3 DNA: TGTGCCAGCAGCTTAGGCCCATCGCCCGGGGGGACCCAGTACTTC

V gene: TRBV19
J gene: TRBJ2-3
clone size: few
D gene: -
CDR3 protein: CASSMDTDTQYF
CDR3 DNA: TGTGCCAGTAGTATGGACACAGATACGCAGTATTTT

V gene: TRBV2
J gene: TRBJ2-1
clone size: -
D gene: TRBD1
CDR3 protein: CASSEAAPGQGKFF
CDR3 DNA: TGTGCCAGCAGTGAAGCGGCTCCGGGACAGGGGAAGTTCTTC

V gene: TRBV11-1
J gene: TRBJ2-5
clone size: -
D gene: -
CDR3 protein: CASSAQETQYF
CDR3 DNA: TGTGCCAGCAGCGCGCAAGAGACCCAGTACTTC

V gene: TRBV7-8
J gene: TRBJ1-6
clone size: -
D gene: TRBD1
CDR3 protein: CASSPQPGGNNSPLHF
CDR3 DNA: TGTGCCAGCAGCCCACAACCAGGGGGAAATAATTCACCCCTCCACTTT

V gene: TRBV11-3
J gene: TRBJ1-1
clone size: few
D gene: -
CDR3 protein: CASSLAATEAFF
CDR3 DNA: TGTGCCAGCAGCTTAGCTGCCACTGAAGCTTTCTTT

V gene: TRBV14
J gene: TRBJ1-5
clone size: few
D gene: -
CDR3 protein: CASSALGTPNQPQHF
CDR3 DNA: TGTGCCAGCAGCGCCTTAGGGACACCGAATCAGCCCCAGCATTTT

V gene: TRBV6-5
J gene: TRBJ2-7
clone size: -
D gene: -
CDR3 protein: CASTQDTRYEQYF
CDR3 DNA: TGTGCCAGCACCCAGGACACCCGCTACGAGCAGTACTTC

V gene: TRBV7-2
J gene: TRBJ2-3
clone size: -
D gene: -
CDR3 protein: CASSLATGPSDTQYF
CDR3 DNA: TGTGCCAGCAGCTTAGCGACAGGTCCCTCGGATACGCAGTATTTT

V gene: TRBV6-1
J gene: TRBJ1-2
clone size: -
D gene: -
CDR3 protein: CASRSQGNGYTF
CDR3 DNA: TGTGCCAGCAGGTCTCAGGGTAATGGCTACACCTTC

V gene: TRBV2
J gene: TRBJ2-7
clone size: -
D gene: -
CDR3 protein: CASKRDVGEGEQYF
CDR3 DNA: TGTGCCAGCAAAAGGGACGTGGGTGAGGGCGAGCAGTACTTC

V gene: TRBV4-1
J gene: TRBJ2-1
clone size: few
D gene: TRBD1
CDR3 protein: CASRTTGAPDNEQFF
CDR3 DNA: TGCGCCAGCAGGACTACAGGGGCTCCGGACAATGAGCAGTTCTTC

V gene: TRBV15
J gene: TRBJ2-7
clone size: few
D gene: -
CDR3 protein: CATMEGSNPSYEQYF
CDR3 DNA: TGTGCCACCATGGAGGGTAGCAACCCCAGCTACGAGCAGTACTTC

V gene: TRBV11-2
J gene: TRBJ2-7
clone size: once
D gene: -
CDR3 protein: CASSPTIGGPYEQYF
CDR3 DNA: TGTGCCAGCAGCCCTACTATAGGGGGGCCCTACGAGCAGTACTTC

V gene: TRBV2
J gene: TRBJ1-3
clone size: few
D gene: -
CDR3 protein: CASRPDGSSGNTIYF
CDR3 DNA: TGTGCCAGCAGGCCCGACGGAAGCTCTGGAAACACCATATATTTT

V gene: TRBV29-1
J gene: TRBJ1-1
clone size: few
D gene: TRBD1
CDR3 protein: CSVRGTGMENTEAFF
CDR3 DNA: TGCAGCGTCCGAGGGACAGGGATGGAGAACACTGAAGCTTTCTTT

V gene: TRBV30
J gene: TRBJ2-1
clone size: -
D gene: -
CDR3 protein: CAWSAFSLNSEQFF
CDR3 DNA: TGTGCCTGGAGTGCCTTTTCCCTCAACAGTGAGCAGTTCTTC

V gene: TRBV30
J gene: TRBJ1-1
clone size: few
D gene: TRBD1
CDR3 protein: CAWSAQGRIPEAFF
CDR3 DNA: TGTGCCTGGAGCGCACAGGGGCGGATACCTGAAGCTTTCTTT

V gene: TRBV30
J gene: TRBJ2-1
clone size: few
D gene: -
CDR3 protein: CAWSQGTSSYNEQFF
CDR3 DNA: TGTGCCTGGAGTCAAGGGACGAGCTCCTACAATGAGCAGTTCTTC

V gene: TRBV6-6
J gene: TRBJ1-1
clone size: -
D gene: -
CDR3 protein: CASSGSGTEAFF
CDR3 DNA: TGTGCCAGCAGTGGATCAGGGACTGAAGCTTTCTTT

V gene: TRBV27
J gene: TRBJ1-6
clone size: -
D gene: TRBD1
CDR3 protein: CASSTGQGGNSPLHF
CDR3 DNA: TGTGCCAGCAGTACCGGACAGGGCGGGAATTCACCCCTCCACTTT

V gene: TRBV7-2
J gene: TRBJ2-5
clone size: few
D gene: -
CDR3 protein: CASSLYGGQETQYF
CDR3 DNA: TGTGCCAGCAGCTTGTACGGGGGCCAAGAGACCCAGTACTTC

V gene: TRBV7-8
J gene: TRBJ2-3
clone size: few
D gene: -
CDR3 protein: CASSFGLMGGTDTQYF
CDR3 DNA: TGTGCCAGCAGCTTCGGCCTAATGGGGGGCACAGATACGCAGTATTTT

V gene: TRBV9
J gene: TRBJ2-7
clone size: -
D gene: -
CDR3 protein: CASSVEGTKSSYEQYF
CDR3 DNA: TGTGCCAGCAGCGTAGAAGGGACAAAAAGCTCCTACGAGCAGTACTTC

V gene: TRBV6-5
J gene: TRBJ1-3
clone size: few
D gene: -
CDR3 protein: CASRPQSGSGNTIYF
CDR3 DNA: TGTGCCAGCAGACCACAGTCGGGCTCCGGAAACACCATATATTTT

V gene: TRBV28
J gene: TRBJ2-3
clone size: -
D gene: -
CDR3 protein: CASSSVLGITDTQYF
CDR3 DNA: TGTGCCAGCAGTTCCGTCTTAGGGATCACAGATACGCAGTATTTT

V gene: TRBV28
J gene: TRBJ2-6
clone size: -
D gene: -
CDR3 protein: CASRNTASGANVLTF
CDR3 DNA: TGTGCCAGCAGAAATACAGCCTCTGGGGCCAACGTCCTGACTTTC

V gene: TRBV2
J gene: TRBJ1-6
clone size: -
D gene: -
CDR3 protein: CASSEFHSPLHF
CDR3 DNA: TGTGCCAGCAGTGAATTCCATTCACCCCTCCACTTT

V gene: TRBV29-1
J gene: TRBJ2-6
clone size: few
D gene: -
CDR3 protein: CSVDLSGANVLTF
CDR3 DNA: TGCAGCGTTGACTTATCTGGGGCCAACGTCCTGACTTTC

V gene: TRBV19
J gene: TRBJ1-2
clone size: -
D gene: -
CDR3 protein: CASSLGQPTYGYTF
CDR3 DNA: TGTGCCAGTAGCCTCGGACAGCCTACCTATGGCTACACCTTC

V gene: TRBV9
J gene: TRBJ1-1
clone size: -
D gene: -
CDR3 protein: CASSVVGPRFGSEAFF
CDR3 DNA: TGTGCCAGCAGCGTAGTAGGCCCCCGGTTCGGGAGTGAAGCTTTCTTT

V gene: TRBV5-4
J gene: TRBJ2-5
clone size: -
D gene: -
CDR3 protein: CASSLRRGVQETQYF
CDR3 DNA: TGTGCCAGCAGCTTGAGGCGGGGCGTACAAGAGACCCAGTACTTC

V gene: TRBV18
J gene: TRBJ2-5
clone size: -
D gene: -
CDR3 protein: CASSHGDKETQYF
CDR3 DNA: TGTGCCAGCTCACACGGAGATAAAGAGACCCAGTACTTC

V gene: TRBV4-1
J gene: TRBJ2-2
clone size: few
D gene: TRBD2
CDR3 protein: CASSFSGRANTGELFF
CDR3 DNA: TGCGCCAGCAGCTTCTCGGGGAGGGCGAACACCGGGGAGCTGTTTTTT

V gene: TRBV5-1
J gene: TRBJ1-1
clone size: -
D gene: -
CDR3 protein: CASSRDRMGHNTEAFF
CDR3 DNA: TGCGCCAGCAGCCGGGACCGGATGGGTCATAACACTGAAGCTTTCTTT

V gene: TRBV9
J gene: TRBJ2-1
clone size: -
D gene: -
CDR3 protein: CASSAWDMGAYNEQFF
CDR3 DNA: TGTGCCAGCAGCGCATGGGACATGGGCGCCTACAATGAGCAGTTCTTC

V gene: TRBV5-4
J gene: TRBJ2-5
clone size: -
D gene: TRBD1
CDR3 protein: CASSQTGLETQYF
CDR3 DNA: TGTGCCAGCAGCCAGACAGGGCTAGAGACCCAGTACTTC

V gene: TRBV29-1
J gene: TRBJ2-7
clone size: -
D gene: -
CDR3 protein: CSVEGGSGEQYF
CDR3 DNA: TGCAGCGTTGAAGGGGGCTCGGGCGAGCAGTACTTC

V gene: TRBV2
J gene: TRBJ1-4
clone size: -
D gene: TRBD1
CDR3 protein: CASKGAVGEKLFF
CDR3 DNA: TGTGCCAGCAAGGGGGCGGTTGGTGAAAAACTGTTTTTT

V gene: TRBV30
J gene: TRBJ2-7
clone size: few
D gene: -
CDR3 protein: CAWGTAVEQYF
CDR3 DNA: TGTGCCTGGGGAACAGCGGTTGAGCAGTACTTC

V gene: TRBV6-1
J gene: TRBJ2-5
clone size: -
D gene: TRBD2
CDR3 protein: CASSGLAGGQETQYF
CDR3 DNA: TGTGCCAGCAGCGGACTAGCGGGGGGGCAAGAGACCCAGTACTTC